Each of the 7 T cell receptor beta chains below was sequenced from the same sample in a study of blood T cells in healthy people across ages. PCR was performed a second time for about 7 to 11 cycles using a sample-barcoded 5' primer and a J-beta primer mix. Each CDR3 protein gets one entry after TCRdb re-called the 5' RACE reads with MiXCR. The data contain 540,000 or so distinct CDR3 sequences, roughly a quarter of them seen just once; the ten biggest clones take up roughly 20%. What was sequenced was blood. All receptors derive from a woman between 65 and 79 years old in good health.

This chain's CDR3 is CSAPIMGSETQYF. The CDR3 DNA reads as TGCAGTGCCCCCATTATGGGGTCAGAGACCCAGTACTTC. The chain recombines TRBV20-1 with TRBJ2-5; D is ambiguous. This CDR3 is built from 13 residues. Germline values: CDR1 DFQATT, CDR2 SNEGSKA (reference sequence). V lost 6 bases and J lost 4, with 15 bases in between.

This clonotype showed up just a few times. The rearrangement joins TRBV14 to TRBJ2-1; 9 positions match TRBD2. Per germline, CDR1 SGHDN and CDR2 FVKESK. The CDR3 totals 15 residues. V was clipped by 4 bases and J by 4 bases; unmatched bases: 5. CDR3 loop: CASSRASGGYNEQFF. CDR3 DNA sequence: TGTGCCAGCAGCCGGGCGAGCGGGGGGTACAATGAGCAGTTCTTC.

The chain recombines TRBV6-1 with TRBJ2-5, with TRBD1 identical over 8 bases. V was pared by 2 bases and J by 4 bases, with 9 bases of the junction left unmatched. This CDR3 spans 16 amino acids. Per germline, CDR1 MNHNS and CDR2 SASEGT. The CDR3 nucleotides read TGTGCCAGCAGTGAATCCCTAGGACAGGGTATAGAGACCCAGTACTTC. This codes for CASSESLGQGIETQYF.

The gene calls are TRBV27 and TRBJ2-7; TRBD2 agrees at 11 bases. In germline, CDR1 is MNHEY, CDR2 SMNVEV (reference sequence). CDR3 length: 17 residues. V trimming: 7 bases; J trimming: 7 bases; junction bases outside the gene matches: 18. DNA of the CDR3: TGTGCCAGCAAACTCTCGACTAGCGGGATACCGGGAGGGGAGCAGTACTTC. Protein sequence: CASKLSTSGIPGGEQYF.

A word on this clonotype: One end of the junction varies from germline; a read error may be responsible. This chain's CDR3 is CASSLVGGSYNEQLF. The CDR3 DNA follows: TGTGCCAGCAGTTTAGTGGGGGGCTCCTACAATGAGCAGCTCTTC. The chain employs TRBV11-2 and TRBJ2-5; possibly TRBD1 or TRBD2 for D (6 bases each). The CDR3 runs to 15 residues. CDR1 and CDR2 (germline): SGHAT, FQNNGV.

This chain connects TRBV7-3 to TRBJ2-3, with 8 bases that match TRBD2. The CDR3 is 15 residues long. CDR1 and CDR2 from the germline V gene are SGHTA and FQGTGA. V shed 4 bases, J shed 1 base, and the junction held 4 bases outside the gene matches. CDR3 amino acids: CASSSRGAGTDTQYF. The DNA for the CDR3 is TGTGCCAGCAGCTCGCGGGGGGCGGGCACAGATACGCAGTATTTT.

This clonotype has only a few counts. The rearrangement joins TRBV21-1 to TRBJ1-4. TRBV21-1 constitutes a pseudogene. There are 19 residues in the CDR3. Here the CDR3 reads CASSKPRGTGPGGNEKLFF. As DNA, the CDR3 is TGTGCCAGCAGCAAACCTCGGGGAACGGGCCCGGGAGGGAATGAAAAACTGTTTTTT.